Listed below are T cell receptor beta chains from one sample, sequenced in a study of OX40 agonist ivuxolimab in advanced cancers. The data were produced by immunoSEQ multiplex PCR, yet TCRdb's version contains in-frame clones alone and is incomplete. The repertoire has over 55,000 clones, roughly 87% of them found once; the top ten carry roughly 10%. The starting material was CD4+ or CD8+ T cells sorted from blood, obtained in a trial of the OX40 agonist ivuxolimab. The receptors shown here come from an adult with an advanced solid tumor such as melanoma, head and neck, liver or kidney cancer. The CDR3 runs from the conserved cysteine through the conserved F or W. The D gene is left open where the match is weak. Expanded clones get a size class; other rows say once, few or many, or leave the size out.

clone size: NA
J gene: TRBJ1-2
D gene: NA
V gene: TRBV19
CDR3 DNA: TGTGCCAGTAGTATAGTAGAGACAGATCGGAATGGCTACACCTTC
CDR3 protein: CASSIVETDRNGYTF

clone size: NA
J gene: TRBJ2-7
D gene: TRBD2
V gene: TRBV7-9
CDR3 DNA: TGTGCCAGCAGCCCGTGGGGGACTAGCGGGAGCAGAGCCTACGAGCAGTACTTC
CDR3 protein: CASSPWGTSGSRAYEQYF

clone size: NA
J gene: TRBJ1-1
D gene: TRBD1
V gene: TRBV6-6
CDR3 DNA: TGTGCCAGCAGGGAGCGACAGGGGGCCTGGAACACTGAAGCTTTCTTT
CDR3 protein: CASRERQGAWNTEAFF

clone size: NA
J gene: TRBJ2-3
D gene: NA
V gene: TRBV11-3
CDR3 DNA: TGTGCCAGCAGCCTTCGGCGGGGAGCCACAGATACGCAGTATTTT
CDR3 protein: CASSLRRGATDTQYF

clone size: once
J gene: TRBJ1-1
D gene: NA
V gene: TRBV19
CDR3 DNA: TGTGCCAGTAGCGCGGCCGCTACCTTGAACACTGAAGCTTTCTTT
CDR3 protein: CASSAAATLNTEAFF

clone size: NA
J gene: TRBJ1-4
D gene: NA
V gene: TRBV4-1
CDR3 DNA: TGCGCCAGCAGCCCCCGGGACGGTAATGAAAAACTGTTTTTT
CDR3 protein: CASSPRDGNEKLFF

clone size: NA
J gene: TRBJ2-2
D gene: NA
V gene: TRBV5-4
CDR3 DNA: TGTGCCAGCAGCTGGGAGTCAGGGACCCAACCCGGGGAGCTGTTTTTT
CDR3 protein: CASSWESGTQPGELFF

clone size: NA
J gene: TRBJ1-1
D gene: TRBD1
V gene: TRBV6-6
CDR3 DNA: TGTGCCAGCAGCCCTGGGACAGGGACGAACACTGAAGCTTTCTTT
CDR3 protein: CASSPGTGTNTEAFF

clone size: NA
J gene: TRBJ2-7
D gene: TRBD2
V gene: TRBV7-8
CDR3 DNA: TGTGCCAGCAGCTTGAGGGGACTAGCGGACTCCTACGAGCAGTACTTC
CDR3 protein: CASSLRGLADSYEQYF

clone size: NA
J gene: TRBJ2-5
D gene: TRBD1
V gene: TRBV18
CDR3 DNA: TGTGCCAGCTCACCTATTAGGACAGGGAAGGAGACCCAGTACTTC
CDR3 protein: CASSPIRTGKETQYF